This record concerns one TCR beta chain sequence. The germline V gene has CDR1 MNHEY and CDR2 SMNVEV (reference sequence). This CDR3 region has 13 residues. The J segment lost 6 bases and the V segment lost 8 bases, leaving 6 bases of the junction unmatched. These data belong to a study of blood T cell repertoires in COVID-19. Profiling relied on immunoSEQ multiplex PCR, and the TCRdb table lists in-frame clones only, not all of them. The top ten clones hold about 20% of a sample with some 190,000 clones, 84% of them seen once. The clonotype comes from a human donor in a cohort sampled during active COVID-19. Sequenced: peripheral blood. The rearrangement joins TRBV27 to TRBJ2-2, with 7 bases matching TRBD1. The CDR3 bases are TGTGCCAGCCGACAGGGAAGGTCCGGGGAGCTGTTTTTT. Its protein product is CASRQGRSGELFF.